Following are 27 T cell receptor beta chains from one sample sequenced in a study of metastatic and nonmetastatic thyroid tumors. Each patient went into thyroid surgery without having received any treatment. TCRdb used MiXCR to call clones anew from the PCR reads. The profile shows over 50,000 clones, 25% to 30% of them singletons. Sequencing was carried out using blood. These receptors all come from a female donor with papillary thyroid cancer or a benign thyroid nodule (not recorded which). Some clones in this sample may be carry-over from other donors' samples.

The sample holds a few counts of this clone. The CDR3 spells CASSPGLAGDVEQYF. The DNA of the CDR3 is TGTGCCAGCAGTCCAGGACTAGCGGGAGATGTGGAGCAGTACTTC. This chain connects TRBV28 to TRBJ2-7; 13 bases map to TRBD2. With V trimmed by 5 bases and J by 7 bases, 8 bases remained unmatched. The CDR3 runs to 15 residues. CDR1 is MDHEN and CDR2 is SYDVKM in the germline V gene. Together with reference TRBV28 and TRBJ2-7, the CDR3 gives the full variable domain: DVKVTQSSRYLVKRTGEKVFLECVQDMDHENMFWYRQDPGLGLRLIYFSYDVKMKEKGDIPEGYSVSREKKERFSLILESASTNQTSMYLCASSPGLAGDVEQYFGPGTRLTVT.

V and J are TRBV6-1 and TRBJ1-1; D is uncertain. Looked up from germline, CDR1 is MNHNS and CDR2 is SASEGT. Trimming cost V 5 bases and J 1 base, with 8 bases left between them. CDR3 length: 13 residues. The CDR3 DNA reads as TGTGCCAGCAGTCGGCAGTCGAACACTGAAGCTTTCTTT. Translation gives CASSRQSNTEAFF.

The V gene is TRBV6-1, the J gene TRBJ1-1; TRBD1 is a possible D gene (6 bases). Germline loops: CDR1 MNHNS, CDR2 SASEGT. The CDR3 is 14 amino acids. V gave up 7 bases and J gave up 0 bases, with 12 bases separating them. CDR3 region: CASKRGDMNTEAFF. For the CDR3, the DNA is TGTGCCAGCAAGCGGGGGGACATGAACACTGAAGCTTTCTTT.

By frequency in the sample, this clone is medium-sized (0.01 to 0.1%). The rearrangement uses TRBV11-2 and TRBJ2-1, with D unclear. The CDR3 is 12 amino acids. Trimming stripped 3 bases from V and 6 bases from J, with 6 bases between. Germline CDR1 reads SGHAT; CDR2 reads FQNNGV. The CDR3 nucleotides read TGTGCCAGCAGCTTGTTTTCCAATGAGCAGTTCTTC. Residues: CASSLFSNEQFF.

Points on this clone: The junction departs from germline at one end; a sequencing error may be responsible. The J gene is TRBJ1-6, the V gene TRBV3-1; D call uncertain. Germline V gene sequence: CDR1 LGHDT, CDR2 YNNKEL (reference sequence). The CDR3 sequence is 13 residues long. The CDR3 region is CASSQGDKSPLHF. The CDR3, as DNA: TGTGCCAGCAGCCAAGGAGATAAATCACCCCTCCACTTT.

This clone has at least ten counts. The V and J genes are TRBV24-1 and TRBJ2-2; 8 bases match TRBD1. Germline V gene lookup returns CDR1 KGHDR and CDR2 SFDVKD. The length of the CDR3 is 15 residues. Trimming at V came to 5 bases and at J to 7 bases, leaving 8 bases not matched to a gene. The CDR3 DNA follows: TGTGCCACCAGTGGTACCCGGACAGGGTTCGGGGAGCTGTTTTTT. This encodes CATSGTRTGFGELFF.

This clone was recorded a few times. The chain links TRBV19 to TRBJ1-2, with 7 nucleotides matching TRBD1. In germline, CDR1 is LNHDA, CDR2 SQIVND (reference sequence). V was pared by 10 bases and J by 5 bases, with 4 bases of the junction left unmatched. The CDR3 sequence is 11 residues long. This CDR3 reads CATTGWYGYTF. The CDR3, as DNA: TGTGCCACGACAGGGTGGTATGGCTACACCTTC.

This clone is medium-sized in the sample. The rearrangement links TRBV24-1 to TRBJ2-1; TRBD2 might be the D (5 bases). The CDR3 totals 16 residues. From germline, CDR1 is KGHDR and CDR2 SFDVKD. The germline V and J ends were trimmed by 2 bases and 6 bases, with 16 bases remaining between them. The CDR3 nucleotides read TGTGCCACCAGTGATTCGAGGGTAGGTTTAAGCAATGAGCAGTTCTTC. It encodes CATSDSRVGLSNEQFF.

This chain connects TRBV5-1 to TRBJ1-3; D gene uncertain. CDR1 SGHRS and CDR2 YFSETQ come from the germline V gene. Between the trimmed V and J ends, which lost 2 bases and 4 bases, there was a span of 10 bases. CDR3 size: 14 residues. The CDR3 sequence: CASSLSGKGNTIYF. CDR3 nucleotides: TGCGCCAGCAGCTTATCGGGTAAAGGAAACACCATATATTTT. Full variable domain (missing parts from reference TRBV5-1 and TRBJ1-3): KAGVTQTPRYLIKTRGQQVTLSCSPISGHRSVSWYQQTPGQGLQFLFEYFSETQRNKGNFPGRFSGRQFSNSRSEMNVSTLELGDSALYLCASSLSGKGNTIYFGEGSWLTVV.

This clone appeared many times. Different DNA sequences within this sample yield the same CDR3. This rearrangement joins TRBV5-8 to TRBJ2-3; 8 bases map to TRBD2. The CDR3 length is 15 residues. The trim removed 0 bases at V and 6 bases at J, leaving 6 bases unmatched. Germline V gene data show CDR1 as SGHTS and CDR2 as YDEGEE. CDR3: CASSLEGLGKDTQYF. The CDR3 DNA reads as TGTGCCAGCAGCTTGGAGGGACTAGGGAAGGATACGCAGTATTTT.

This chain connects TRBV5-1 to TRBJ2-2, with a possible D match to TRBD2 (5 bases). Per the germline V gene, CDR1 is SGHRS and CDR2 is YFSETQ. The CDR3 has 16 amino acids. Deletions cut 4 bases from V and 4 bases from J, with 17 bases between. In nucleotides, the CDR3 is TGCGCCAGCAGCCTGTACGGGGAACTAGGCACCGGGGAGCTGTTTTTT. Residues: CASSLYGELGTGELFF.

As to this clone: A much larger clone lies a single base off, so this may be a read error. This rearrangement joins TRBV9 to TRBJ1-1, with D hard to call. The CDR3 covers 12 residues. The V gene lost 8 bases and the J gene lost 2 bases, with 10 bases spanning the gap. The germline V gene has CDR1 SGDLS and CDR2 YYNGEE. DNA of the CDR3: TGTGCCAGTCAGTGTCCTAACACTGAAGCTTTCTTT. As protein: CASQCPNTEAFF.

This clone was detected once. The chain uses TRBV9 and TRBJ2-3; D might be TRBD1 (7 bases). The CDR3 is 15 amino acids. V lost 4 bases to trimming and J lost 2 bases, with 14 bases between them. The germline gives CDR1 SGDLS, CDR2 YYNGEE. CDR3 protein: CASSPGQDYTDTQYF. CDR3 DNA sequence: TGTGCCAGCAGCCCAGGACAGGACTACACAGATACGCAGTATTTT.

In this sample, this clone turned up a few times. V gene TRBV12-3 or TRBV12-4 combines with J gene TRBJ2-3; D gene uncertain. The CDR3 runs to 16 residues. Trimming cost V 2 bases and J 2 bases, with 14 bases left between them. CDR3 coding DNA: TGTGCCAGCAGTTTATTTCAGCGACCGTACACAGATACGCAGTATTTT. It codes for CASSLFQRPYTDTQYF.

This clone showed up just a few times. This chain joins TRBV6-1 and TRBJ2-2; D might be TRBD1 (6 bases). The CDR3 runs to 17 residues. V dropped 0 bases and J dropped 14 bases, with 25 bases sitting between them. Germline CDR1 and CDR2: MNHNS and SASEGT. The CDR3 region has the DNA TGTGCCAGCAGTGAAGCCTACGGGACAATGAACACCGTGGATCTGTTTTTT. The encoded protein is CASSEAYGTMNTVDLFF.

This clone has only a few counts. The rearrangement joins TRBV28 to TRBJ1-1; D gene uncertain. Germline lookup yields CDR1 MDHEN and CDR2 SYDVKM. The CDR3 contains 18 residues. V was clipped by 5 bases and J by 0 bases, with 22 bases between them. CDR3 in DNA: TGTGCCAGCAGTCCTAACCCCCGATTGACATACATGAACACTGAAGCTTTCTTT. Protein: CASSPNPRLTYMNTEAFF.

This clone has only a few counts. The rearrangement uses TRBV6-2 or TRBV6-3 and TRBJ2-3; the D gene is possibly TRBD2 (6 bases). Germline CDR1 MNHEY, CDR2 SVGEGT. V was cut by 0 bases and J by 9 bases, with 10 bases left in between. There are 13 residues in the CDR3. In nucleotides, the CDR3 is TGTGCCAGCAGTTACTCGGGGGGAGGAACGCAGTATTTT. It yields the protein CASSYSGGGTQYF.

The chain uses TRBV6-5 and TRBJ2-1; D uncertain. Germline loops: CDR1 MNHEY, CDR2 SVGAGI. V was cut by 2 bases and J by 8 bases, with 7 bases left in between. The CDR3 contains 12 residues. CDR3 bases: TGTGCCAGCAGTTACGGATTATATGAGCAGTTCTTC. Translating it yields CASSYGLYEQFF.

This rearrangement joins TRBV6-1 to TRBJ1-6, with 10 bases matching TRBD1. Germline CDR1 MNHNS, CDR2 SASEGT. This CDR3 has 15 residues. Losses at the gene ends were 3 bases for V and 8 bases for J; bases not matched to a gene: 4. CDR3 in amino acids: CASSDATGGYSPLHF. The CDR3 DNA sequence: TGTGCCAGCAGTGACGCGACAGGGGGCTATTCACCCCTCCACTTT.

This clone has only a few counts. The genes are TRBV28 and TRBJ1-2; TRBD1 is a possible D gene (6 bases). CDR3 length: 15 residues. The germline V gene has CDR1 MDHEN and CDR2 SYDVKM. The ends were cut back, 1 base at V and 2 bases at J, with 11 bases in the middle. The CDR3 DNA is TGTGCCAGCAGTTTATCTGGACAGAGAAACTATGGCTACACCTTC. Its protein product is CASSLSGQRNYGYTF.

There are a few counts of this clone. The DNA of the CDR3 is TGTGCCAGCAGTCCCCGACAGGGGGCCACCGCCCAGCAGTACTTC. It codes for CASSPRQGATAQQYF. The chain joins TRBV6-2 or TRBV6-3 to TRBJ2-7; 10 nucleotides agree with TRBD1. Germline CDR1 MNHEY, CDR2 SVGEGT. After removal of 5 bases from V and 8 bases from J, the junction contained 12 bases not matched to a gene. CDR3 length: 15 amino acids.

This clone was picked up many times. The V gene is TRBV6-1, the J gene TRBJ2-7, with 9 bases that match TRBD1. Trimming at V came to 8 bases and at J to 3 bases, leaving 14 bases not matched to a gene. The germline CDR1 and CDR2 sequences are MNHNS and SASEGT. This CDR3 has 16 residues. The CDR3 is CASGRASGQGLYEQYF. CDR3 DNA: TGTGCCAGCGGAAGGGCCTCGGGACAGGGCCTCTACGAGCAGTACTTC.

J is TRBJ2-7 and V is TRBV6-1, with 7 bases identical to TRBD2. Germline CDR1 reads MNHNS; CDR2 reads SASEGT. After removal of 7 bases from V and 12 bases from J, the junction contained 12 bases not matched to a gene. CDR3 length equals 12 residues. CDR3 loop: CASTRGAGFLYF. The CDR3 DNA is TGTGCCAGCACCCGAGGAGCGGGGTTTCTGTACTTC.

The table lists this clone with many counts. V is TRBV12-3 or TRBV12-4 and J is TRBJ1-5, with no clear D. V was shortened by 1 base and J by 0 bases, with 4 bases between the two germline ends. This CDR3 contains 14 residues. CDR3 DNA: TGTGCCAGCAGTTTAGATGTTAGCAATCAGCCCCAGCATTTT. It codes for CASSLDVSNQPQHF.

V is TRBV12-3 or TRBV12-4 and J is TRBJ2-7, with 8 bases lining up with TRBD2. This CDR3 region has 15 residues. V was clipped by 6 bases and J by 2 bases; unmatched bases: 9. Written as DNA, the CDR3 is TGTGCCAGCAGCCCCTTTCCGGGAGGGCCCTACGAGCAGTACTTC. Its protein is CASSPFPGGPYEQYF.

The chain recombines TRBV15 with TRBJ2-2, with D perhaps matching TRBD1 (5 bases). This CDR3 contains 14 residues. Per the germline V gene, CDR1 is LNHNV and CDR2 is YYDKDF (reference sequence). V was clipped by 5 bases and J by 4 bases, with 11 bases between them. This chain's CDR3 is CATSRYRGTGELFF. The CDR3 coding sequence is TGTGCCACCAGCCGCTATAGGGGCACCGGGGAGCTGTTTTTT.

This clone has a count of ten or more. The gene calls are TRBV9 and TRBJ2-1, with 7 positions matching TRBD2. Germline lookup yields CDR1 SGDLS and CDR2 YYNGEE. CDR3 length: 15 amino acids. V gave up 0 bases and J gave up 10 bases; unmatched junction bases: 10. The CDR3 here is CASSVASSGSREQFF. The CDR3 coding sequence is TGTGCCAGCAGCGTAGCGTCTAGCGGTTCCAGGGAGCAGTTCTTC.